This is a list of T cell receptor beta chains from one sample in a study of human T cells and chemical hapten exposure. TCRdb reprocessed the RACE reads via MiXCR and lists one record per CDR3 protein. The sample records a few hundred thousand distinct CDR3 sequences, about 6.3% being singletons. The sequenced sample was whole blood, obtained in connection with sensitization to the hapten diphenylcyclopropenone (DPC). These receptors came from a woman between 18 and 29 years old with alopecia areata. Some clones in this sample may be carry-over from other donors' samples. Each CDR3 is given with its conserved first and last residue. The D gene is left open where the match is weak. Not every row has a clone size; where given, it reads once, few, many or a size class.

V gene: TRBV6-2/TRBV6-3
J gene: TRBJ1-5
D gene: TRBD1
clone size: many
CDR3 length: 15
CDR3 DNA: TGTGCCAGCAGTTCCCCTGACAGGGGGGATCAGCCCCAGCATTTT
CDR3 protein: CASSSPDRGDQPQHF

V gene: TRBV6-2/TRBV6-3
J gene: TRBJ1-5
D gene: NA
clone size: many
CDR3 length: 12
CDR3 DNA: TGTGCCAGCAGTTACATGAATCAGCCCCAGCATTTT
CDR3 protein: CASSYMNQPQHF

V gene: TRBV12-3/TRBV12-4
J gene: TRBJ2-1
D gene: NA
clone size: many
CDR3 length: 17
CDR3 DNA: TGTGCCAGCAGTTTACTGGACAGCTCACTCTCCTACAATGAGCAGTTCTTC
CDR3 protein: CASSLLDSSLSYNEQFF

V gene: TRBV5-1
J gene: TRBJ1-3
D gene: NA
clone size: few
CDR3 length: 17
CDR3 DNA: TGCGCCAGCAGCTTGGAGGCCAGTAACCCCCTCGGAAACACCATATATTTT
CDR3 protein: CASSLEASNPLGNTIYF

V gene: TRBV6-1
J gene: TRBJ1-5
D gene: NA
clone size: many
CDR3 length: 14
CDR3 DNA: TGTGCCAGCAGTTACCCCCGGGACAATCAGCCCCAGCATTTT
CDR3 protein: CASSYPRDNQPQHF

V gene: TRBV7-8
J gene: TRBJ1-6
D gene: NA
clone size: few
CDR3 length: 13
CDR3 DNA: TGTGCCAGCAGCGATAGGCGGGATTCACCCCTCCACTTT
CDR3 protein: CASSDRRDSPLHF

V gene: TRBV4-3
J gene: TRBJ2-3
D gene: NA
clone size: NA
CDR3 length: 18
CDR3 DNA: TGCGCCAGCAGCCAAGATCGACCCCTGAGGGGGGGCACAGATACGCAGTATTTT
CDR3 protein: CASSQDRPLRGGTDTQYF

V gene: TRBV5-1
J gene: TRBJ1-2
D gene: TRBD1
clone size: many
CDR3 length: 13
CDR3 DNA: TGCGCCAGCAGCGAGGGACAGGGTAATGGCTACACCTTC
CDR3 protein: CASSEGQGNGYTF

V gene: TRBV29-1
J gene: TRBJ1-1
D gene: NA
clone size: NA
CDR3 length: 11
CDR3 DNA: TGCAGCGCCTTAAGGGGCACTGAAGCTTTCTTT
CDR3 protein: CSALRGTEAFF

V gene: TRBV6-5
J gene: TRBJ2-3
D gene: NA
clone size: few
CDR3 length: 14
CDR3 DNA: TGTGCCAGCTCAGGACAGTCTTACACAGATACGCAGTATTTT
CDR3 protein: CASSGQSYTDTQYF

V gene: TRBV12-3/TRBV12-4
J gene: TRBJ1-1
D gene: NA
clone size: many
CDR3 length: 13
CDR3 DNA: TGTGCCAGCAGGGGGACGGGGGTAACTGAAGCTTTCTTT
CDR3 protein: CASRGTGVTEAFF

V gene: TRBV6-9
J gene: TRBJ2-5
D gene: NA
clone size: NA
CDR3 length: 17
CDR3 DNA: TGTGCCAGCAGCGCCGAATATCCGAGTTGTATGGTAGAGACCCAGTACTTC
CDR3 protein: CASSAEYPSCMVETQYF

V gene: TRBV7-2
J gene: TRBJ2-3
D gene: NA
clone size: NA
CDR3 length: 14
CDR3 DNA: TGTGCCAGCAGCTTATTGTTTGCCACAGATACGCAGTATTTT
CDR3 protein: CASSLLFATDTQYF

V gene: TRBV29-1
J gene: TRBJ1-1
D gene: TRBD1
clone size: many
CDR3 length: 13
CDR3 DNA: TGCAGCGTTGAAACGGGACAGGGAACTGAAGCTTTCTTT
CDR3 protein: CSVETGQGTEAFF

V gene: TRBV5-5
J gene: TRBJ2-5
D gene: TRBD1
clone size: NA
CDR3 length: 18
CDR3 DNA: TGTGCCAGCAGCTTGCGACGCCCCGGACAGGGTCGGTCAGAGACCCAGTACTTC
CDR3 protein: CASSLRRPGQGRSETQYF

V gene: TRBV12-3/TRBV12-4
J gene: TRBJ2-2
D gene: TRBD1
clone size: NA
CDR3 length: 15
CDR3 DNA: TGTGCCAGCAGTCCCCGGACAGGGGTCACCGGGGAGCTGTTTTTT
CDR3 protein: CASSPRTGVTGELFF

V gene: TRBV14
J gene: TRBJ1-6
D gene: TRBD1
clone size: NA
CDR3 length: 18
CDR3 DNA: TGTGCCAGCAGCCAAGGCGGGGCAGGGGGTAGTTTCGGGTCACCCCTCCACTTT
CDR3 protein: CASSQGGAGGSFGSPLHF

V gene: TRBV10-3
J gene: TRBJ1-5
D gene: NA
clone size: many
CDR3 length: 16
CDR3 DNA: TGTGCCATCAGTGAGAGGGCAGCATATAGCAATCAGCCCCAGCATTTT
CDR3 protein: CAISERAAYSNQPQHF

V gene: TRBV4-3
J gene: TRBJ2-3
D gene: NA
clone size: few
CDR3 length: 15
CDR3 DNA: TGCGCCACCAAAGGTCGGCTAGCTAGCACAGATACGCAGTATTTT
CDR3 protein: CATKGRLASTDTQYF

V gene: TRBV27
J gene: TRBJ2-7
D gene: NA
clone size: few
CDR3 length: 12
CDR3 DNA: TGTGCCAGCACCCTCAGCTCCTACGAGCAGTACTTC
CDR3 protein: CASTLSSYEQYF

V gene: TRBV20-1
J gene: TRBJ1-2
D gene: NA
clone size: NA
CDR3 length: 14
CDR3 DNA: TGCAGTGCCCACCTGACAGTGACTAACTATGGCTACACCTTC
CDR3 protein: CSAHLTVTNYGYTF

V gene: TRBV29-1
J gene: TRBJ1-4
D gene: NA
clone size: many
CDR3 length: 17
CDR3 DNA: TGCAGTATCATGCGAACGGGAACCGGCGCGCTTGGGGAAAAACTGTTTTTT
CDR3 protein: CSIMRTGTGALGEKLFF

V gene: TRBV7-4
J gene: TRBJ1-3
D gene: NA
clone size: NA
CDR3 length: 16
CDR3 DNA: TGTGCCAGCAGCTGGGGACTAGGGAGCTCTGGAAACACCATATATTTT
CDR3 protein: CASSWGLGSSGNTIYF

V gene: TRBV7-2
J gene: TRBJ2-1
D gene: TRBD2
clone size: few
CDR3 length: 15
CDR3 DNA: TGTGCCAGCAGCTTAGGCGGGGGACGGTACAATGAGCAGTTCTTC
CDR3 protein: CASSLGGGRYNEQFF

V gene: TRBV4-2
J gene: TRBJ2-3
D gene: TRBD2
clone size: many
CDR3 length: 15
CDR3 DNA: TGTGCCAGCAGCCAAGGGACGGGGGGGCCGGATACGCAGTATTTT
CDR3 protein: CASSQGTGGPDTQYF

V gene: TRBV7-9
J gene: TRBJ1-4
D gene: TRBD1
clone size: many
CDR3 length: 17
CDR3 DNA: TGTGCCAGCAGCTTCCCGACAGGGGAAGAGGGAAGCGAAAAACTGTTTTTT
CDR3 protein: CASSFPTGEEGSEKLFF

V gene: TRBV7-2
J gene: TRBJ1-5
D gene: NA
clone size: NA
CDR3 length: 14
CDR3 DNA: TGTGCCAGCAGCTTAGACTCCCCTGGTCAGCCCCAGCATTTT
CDR3 protein: CASSLDSPGQPQHF

V gene: TRBV20-1
J gene: TRBJ2-1
D gene: NA
clone size: few
CDR3 length: 14
CDR3 DNA: TGCAGTGCTAGTTTGACGGTCGCCTACAATGAGCAGTTCTTC
CDR3 protein: CSASLTVAYNEQFF

V gene: TRBV12-3/TRBV12-4
J gene: TRBJ1-6
D gene: NA
clone size: few
CDR3 length: 14
CDR3 DNA: TGTGCCAGCAGTCCGGGGAATAATTATTCACCCCTCCACTTT
CDR3 protein: CASSPGNNYSPLHF

V gene: TRBV10-3
J gene: TRBJ1-1
D gene: NA
clone size: many
CDR3 length: 14
CDR3 DNA: TGTGCCATCAGTGAGTCCTTGTCCGGTTCTGAAGCTTTCTTT
CDR3 protein: CAISESLSGSEAFF

V gene: TRBV27
J gene: TRBJ2-5
D gene: NA
clone size: few
CDR3 length: 14
CDR3 DNA: TGTGCCAGCAGTTCTAGCTGGGGCGGAGAGACCCAGTACTTC
CDR3 protein: CASSSSWGGETQYF

V gene: TRBV7-2
J gene: TRBJ1-3
D gene: NA
clone size: many
CDR3 length: 14
CDR3 DNA: TGTGCCAGCAGAGACAGAAACTCTGGAAACACCATATATTTT
CDR3 protein: CASRDRNSGNTIYF

V gene: TRBV4-2
J gene: TRBJ1-4
D gene: NA
clone size: many
CDR3 length: 17
CDR3 DNA: TGTGCCAGCAGCCAAGGACGGGCGTCGGCGGCTAATGAAAAACTGTTTTTT
CDR3 protein: CASSQGRASAANEKLFF

V gene: TRBV12-3/TRBV12-4
J gene: TRBJ1-5
D gene: NA
clone size: few
CDR3 length: 13
CDR3 DNA: TGTGCCAGCAGTTCTCAGTTAAATCAGCCCCAGCATTTT
CDR3 protein: CASSSQLNQPQHF

V gene: TRBV27
J gene: TRBJ2-7
D gene: NA
clone size: many
CDR3 length: 14
CDR3 DNA: TGTGCCAGCAGTGAGATGCCCGGGAACATGGAGCAGTACTTC
CDR3 protein: CASSEMPGNMEQYF

V gene: TRBV4-3
J gene: TRBJ1-2
D gene: NA
clone size: NA
CDR3 length: 16
CDR3 DNA: TGCGCCAGCAGCCAAGACACCTATGGAGAGAACTATGGCTACACCTTC
CDR3 protein: CASSQDTYGENYGYTF

V gene: TRBV5-1
J gene: TRBJ2-1
D gene: NA
clone size: NA
CDR3 length: 15
CDR3 DNA: TGCGCCAGCAGCTTGGACGAGCTAAGCTTCAATGAGCAGCTCTTC
CDR3 protein: CASSLDELSFNEQLF

V gene: TRBV20-1
J gene: TRBJ2-1
D gene: NA
clone size: NA
CDR3 length: 14
CDR3 DNA: TGCAGTGCCGAGGGAGGGGGGACTTACAATGAGCAGTTCTTC
CDR3 protein: CSAEGGGTYNEQFF

V gene: TRBV3-1
J gene: TRBJ2-1
D gene: TRBD2
clone size: few
CDR3 length: 16
CDR3 DNA: TGTGCCAGCAGCCGCCCGGGACTAGCGGGGGGCGGTGGGCAGTTCTTC
CDR3 protein: CASSRPGLAGGGGQFF

V gene: TRBV7-2
J gene: TRBJ1-6
D gene: TRBD1
clone size: many
CDR3 length: 16
CDR3 DNA: TGTGCCAGCAGCTTAGGGCAGGGGGCACGCAATTCACCCCTCCACTTT
CDR3 protein: CASSLGQGARNSPLHF

V gene: TRBV12-3/TRBV12-4
J gene: TRBJ1-5
D gene: NA
clone size: many
CDR3 length: 13
CDR3 DNA: TGTGCCAGCAGACAGGGTCCCCCTCAGCCCCAGCATTTT
CDR3 protein: CASRQGPPQPQHF

V gene: TRBV20-1
J gene: TRBJ1-1
D gene: TRBD1
clone size: many
CDR3 length: 13
CDR3 DNA: TGCAGTGCGATGGACAGGGGGCCCACTGAAGCTTTCTTT
CDR3 protein: CSAMDRGPTEAFF

V gene: TRBV5-1
J gene: TRBJ2-6
D gene: NA
clone size: many
CDR3 length: 18
CDR3 DNA: TGCGCCAGCAGCTTGAGTGGCCAGGCCAGCTCTGGGGCCAACGTCCTGACTTTC
CDR3 protein: CASSLSGQASSGANVLTF

V gene: TRBV11-1
J gene: TRBJ2-7
D gene: TRBD2
clone size: many
CDR3 length: 12
CDR3 DNA: TGTGCCAGCAGCTTTAGCGGGAGAGAGCAGTACTTC
CDR3 protein: CASSFSGREQYF

V gene: TRBV12-3/TRBV12-4
J gene: TRBJ1-5
D gene: NA
clone size: many
CDR3 length: 13
CDR3 DNA: TGTGCCAGCAGTTTAGAGCCCCAGACCCCCCAGCATTTT
CDR3 protein: CASSLEPQTPQHF

V gene: TRBV2
J gene: TRBJ1-1
D gene: NA
clone size: few
CDR3 length: 16
CDR3 DNA: TGTGCCAGCTGCCCGGGACGGCCTAGATTTAACACTGAAGCTTTCTTT
CDR3 protein: CASCPGRPRFNTEAFF

V gene: TRBV6-1
J gene: TRBJ1-1
D gene: NA
clone size: NA
CDR3 length: 13
CDR3 DNA: TGTGCCAGCAGTGAAATCGGGTTCGCTGAAGCTTTCTTT
CDR3 protein: CASSEIGFAEAFF

V gene: TRBV25-1
J gene: TRBJ1-1
D gene: NA
clone size: few
CDR3 length: 14
CDR3 DNA: TGTGCCAGCAGTGAAGACGGCATGGGCACTGAAGCTTTCTTT
CDR3 protein: CASSEDGMGTEAFF

V gene: TRBV20-1
J gene: TRBJ2-5
D gene: NA
clone size: many
CDR3 length: 14
CDR3 DNA: TGCAGTGCTAGAGTACAGGGCGATCTAGAGACCCAGTACTTC
CDR3 protein: CSARVQGDLETQYF

V gene: TRBV5-1
J gene: TRBJ1-4
D gene: TRBD1
clone size: many
CDR3 length: 15
CDR3 DNA: TGCGCCAGCAGCTTGTCGGGACAGGGGTATGAAAAACTGTTTTTT
CDR3 protein: CASSLSGQGYEKLFF

V gene: TRBV12-3/TRBV12-4
J gene: TRBJ1-1
D gene: TRBD1
clone size: few
CDR3 length: 16
CDR3 DNA: TGTGCCAGCAGTACTCCAAGGACAGGGGTTAACACTGAAGCTTTCTTT
CDR3 protein: CASSTPRTGVNTEAFF